This note documents a single TCR beta chain sequence. What it recognizes is unknown. These data belong to a study of cytomegalovirus exposure and HLA in healthy donors. Findings and caveats of the study: Despite most TCR sequences being rare, some public TCRs occurred in many donors.

V lost 5 bases to trimming and J lost 4 bases, with 17 bases between them. CDR3 length: 15 residues. Germline assignment: CDR1 SEHNR and CDR2 FQNEAQ (reference sequence). The repertoire was sequenced with immunoSEQ multiplex PCR; TCRdb's copy has only in-frame clones and lacks some. The sample yields approximately 300,000 clones, roughly 89% seen once. From the approximately 120-subject validation cohort, which was separate from the roughly 680-subject first cohort, the donors were drawn. The receptor was isolated from a woman between 18 and 29 years old in good health and CMV-seronegative. The sequenced sample was PBMCs. This chain links TRBV7-9 with TRBJ1-1; TRBD1 is a possible D gene (6 bases). CDR3 DNA sequence: TGTGCCAGCAGCCCAGGGGACGTGGACTCCACTGAAGCTTTCTTT. The encoded protein is CASSPGDVDSTEAFF.